These T cell receptor beta chains were read from a single sample in a study of blood T cells in healthy people across ages. TCRdb re-analysed the 5' RACE reads in MiXCR, keeping a single row per CDR3 protein. In the table there are about 720,000 distinct CDR3 sequences, roughly 20% of which are singletons. Specimen: blood. All receptors come from a man between 65 and 85 years old in good health. Each CDR3 is given with its conserved first and last residue. Fields, in order: clone size, V gene, J gene, D gene, CDR3 protein, CDR3 DNA. The D gene is left open where the match is weak. The size entry is marked missing in some rows and otherwise reads once, few, many or a size class.

few,TRBV2,TRBJ1-1,-,CASQGSYASLNTEAFF,TGTGCCTCACAGGGATCATACGCCTCTTTGAACACTGAAGCTTTCTTT
-,TRBV5-1,TRBJ2-3,-,CAGSLEPGDTQYF,TGCGCCGGCAGCTTGGAGCCTGGGGATACGCAGTATTTT
-,TRBV11-3,TRBJ2-1,TRBD2,CASSLDLLAGRSSYNEQFF,TGTGCCAGCAGCTTAGATCTACTAGCGGGGCGCAGCTCCTACAATGAGCAGTTCTTC
few,TRBV5-1,TRBJ2-5,TRBD2,CASSLGTTGLAGETQYF,TGCGCCAGCAGCTTGGGGACCACGGGACTAGCCGGAGAGACCCAGTACTTC
many,TRBV7-9,TRBJ2-3,TRBD1,CASSLSQGDTQYF,TGTGCCAGCAGCTTATCACAGGGGGATACGCAGTATTTT
-,TRBV5-6,TRBJ2-4,-,CASSDRVLAKNIQYF,TGTGCCAGCAGTGACCGGGTCTTAGCCAAAAACATTCAGTACTTC
-,TRBV20-1,TRBJ2-5,-,CSARRQGRSETQYF,TGCAGTGCTAGGCGGCAGGGGAGGTCAGAGACCCAGTACTTC
-,TRBV5-6,TRBJ1-1,-,CASSLGGAGVTEAFF,TGTGCCAGCAGTTTGGGGGGGGCTGGAGTCACTGAAGCTTTCTTT
few,TRBV6-2/TRBV6-3,TRBJ1-5,-,CASSYSKASDRLRYSNQPQHF,TGTGCCAGCAGTTACTCGAAAGCTTCAGACCGACTTAGATATAGCAATCAGCCCCAGCATTTT
few,TRBV24-1,TRBJ2-3,-,CATSEGGKRDTQYF,TGTGCCACCAGTGAAGGAGGGAAGAGGGATACGCAGTATTTT
-,TRBV29-1,TRBJ1-1,-,CSVITPLNTEAFF,TGCAGCGTTATTACCCCATTGAACACTGAAGCTTTCTTT
-,TRBV24-1,TRBJ2-3,TRBD2,CATSDFAGVTDTQYF,TGTGCCACCAGTGATTTCGCGGGAGTCACAGATACGCAGTATTTT
few,TRBV7-2,TRBJ2-1,TRBD2,CASSLVWGSSGGNEQFF,TGTGCCAGCAGCTTAGTCTGGGGTTCTAGCGGGGGAAATGAGCAGTTCTTC
many,TRBV7-3,TRBJ1-4,-,CASPPVVGFREKLFF,TGTGCCAGCCCCCCGGTGGTCGGGTTTCGGGAAAAACTGTTTTTT
few,TRBV20-1,TRBJ2-5,-,CSGERSETQYF,TGCAGTGGAGAGAGGAGTGAGACCCAGTACTTC
-,TRBV12-3/TRBV12-4,TRBJ1-6,TRBD1,CASRSQTGASLHF,TGTGCCAGCAGATCGCAGACAGGGGCCAGCCTCCACTTT
-,TRBV5-1,TRBJ2-1,-,CASSLGEPTYNEQFF,TGCGCCAGCAGCTTGGGAGAGCCGACCTACAATGAGCAGTTCTTC
-,TRBV7-9,TRBJ1-1,TRBD1,CASAPGGEAFF,TGTGCCAGCGCCCCAGGGGGGGAAGCTTTCTTT
-,TRBV20-1,TRBJ1-1,-,CSARAADKNTEAFF,TGCAGTGCTAGAGCGGCAGATAAGAACACTGAAGCTTTCTTT
-,TRBV12-3/TRBV12-4,TRBJ1-5,TRBD1,CASSLQGINQPQHF,TGTGCCAGCAGCTTACAGGGGATCAATCAGCCCCAGCATTTT
few,TRBV11-2,TRBJ1-2,-,CASSSMGGLYDYGYTF,TGTGCCAGCAGTTCAATGGGGGGCTTGTACGACTATGGCTACACCTTC
-,TRBV29-1,TRBJ2-6,-,CSVEDRGSGANVLTF,TGCAGCGTTGAAGATCGGGGCTCTGGGGCCAACGTCCTGACTTTC
-,TRBV2,TRBJ2-1,TRBD2,CASSEWRGANNEQFF,TGTGCCAGCAGTGAATGGCGGGGGGCGAACAATGAGCAGTTCTTC
-,TRBV28,TRBJ2-1,-,CASSFMGMFF,TGTGCCAGCAGTTTCATGGGGATGTTCTTC
few,TRBV28,TRBJ2-5,-,CASNSPVTQYF,TGTGCCAGCAATTCACCGGTCACCCAGTACTTC
-,TRBV29-1,TRBJ2-5,-,CSAGVATQETQYF,TGCAGCGCCGGGGTAGCGACCCAAGAGACCCAGTACTTC
-,TRBV4-3,TRBJ2-1,TRBD2,CASSQEGLAGDFRDEQFF,TGCGCCAGCAGCCAAGAGGGCCTAGCGGGAGATTTTCGAGATGAGCAGTTCTTC
few,TRBV30,TRBJ1-1,-,CAWSQASEAFF,TGTGCCTGGAGCCAGGCATCTGAAGCTTTCTTT
-,TRBV12-3/TRBV12-4,TRBJ2-1,-,CASSLGGGTHNEQFF,TGTGCCAGCAGTTTGGGTGGTGGCACCCACAATGAGCAGTTCTTC
few,TRBV12-3/TRBV12-4,TRBJ1-1,-,CASTSRVPPTAFF,TGTGCCAGCACCTCACGTGTGCCACCGACCGCTTTCTTT
-,TRBV12-3/TRBV12-4,TRBJ2-3,TRBD2,CASSQRLAGGTDTEYF,TGTGCCAGCAGTCAAAGACTAGCGGGGGGAACAGATACGGAGTATTTT
-,TRBV20-1,TRBJ1-2,-,CSGRVGSYGYTF,TGCAGCGGTCGGGTGGGGAGCTATGGCTACACCTTC
-,TRBV4-3,TRBJ1-4,-,CASSQDRQRHNEKLFF,TGCGCCAGCAGCCAAGATCGGCAGCGTCATAATGAAAAACTGTTTTTT
few,TRBV6-5,TRBJ1-6,-,CASSRAWENSPLHF,TGTGCCAGCAGCCGTGCGTGGGAGAATTCACCCCTCCACTTT
-,TRBV5-1,TRBJ1-1,-,CASSLRFLGTEAFF,TGCGCCAGCAGCTTGAGGTTCTTGGGGACTGAAGCTTTCTTT
many,TRBV7-2,TRBJ2-5,TRBD2,CASSLAGRRETQYF,TGTGCCAGCAGCTTAGCCGGGAGGCGAGAGACCCAGTACTTC